Shown below are 13 T cell receptor beta chains from a single sample sequenced in a study of cytomegalovirus exposure and HLA in healthy donors. Use of 60 Vbeta and 13 Jbeta primers characterized the PCR. Assay used: immunoSEQ multiplex PCR; TCRdb lists only in-frame clones, some missing. The profile shows about 110,000 clones, about 70% of them singletons. The sequenced sample was PBMCs. The receptors derive from a female donor in good health and CMV-seronegative.

This chain links TRBV7-2 with TRBJ2-1; the D gene is possibly TRBD2 (6 bases). This CDR3 region has 13 residues. Germline V gene data show CDR1 as SGHTA and CDR2 as FQGNSA. The germline V and J ends were trimmed by 1 base and 9 bases, with 10 bases remaining between them. The CDR3 DNA sequence: TGTGCCAGCAGCTTAGGGGGCGGGGCTGAGCAGTTCTTC. Its translation: CASSLGGGAEQFF.

This rearrangement joins TRBV28 to TRBJ2-7, with D tentatively TRBD1 (5 bases). CDR3 length equals 14 residues. Germline V gene data show CDR1 as MDHEN and CDR2 as SYDVKM. Deletions cut 6 bases from V and 1 base from J, with 13 bases between. DNA for the CDR3: TGTGCCAGCAGAAAGCAGGGTTGGTCCTACGAGCAGTACTTC. Translated: CASRKQGWSYEQYF.

This sequence joins TRBV5-1 and TRBJ2-5; D may be TRBD1 (6 bases). This CDR3 has 15 amino acids. Germline V CDR1 and CDR2: SGHRS, YFSETQ. The V end lost 0 bases, the J end lost 3 bases, and 12 bases lay between the germline ends. CDR3 region: CASSLGRGGEETQYF. In nucleotides, the CDR3 is TGCGCCAGCAGCTTGGGCAGGGGTGGAGAAGAGACCCAGTACTTC.

The rearrangement joins TRBV5-6 to TRBJ2-1; 12 nucleotides agree with TRBD2. Germline CDR1 SGHDT, CDR2 YYEEEE. V was clipped by 4 bases and J by 4 bases; unmatched bases: 12. This CDR3 contains 18 residues. CDR3 nucleotide sequence: TGTGCCAGCAGCCGGTTTCGGCTAGCGGGAGGGATTTACAATGAGCAGTTCTTC. Its protein product is CASSRFRLAGGIYNEQFF.

This clone was counted between two and nine times. The chain carries TRBV4-2 and TRBJ2-3; TRBD2 is a possible D gene (5 bases). Germline CDR1 reads LGHNA; CDR2 reads YNFKEQ. V was pared by 0 bases and J by 1 base, with 17 bases between. CDR3 length: 18 residues. The CDR3 here is CASSQDPLGREGTDTQYF. CDR3 DNA: TGTGCCAGCAGCCAAGATCCCTTGGGTCGGGAAGGCACAGATACGCAGTATTTT.

V is TRBV19 and J is TRBJ2-5, with 7 bases identical to TRBD2. Germline V CDR1 and CDR2: LNHDA, SQIVND (reference sequence). This CDR3 contains 17 residues. Trimming took 3 bases from V and 5 from J; bases not matched to a gene: 15. The CDR3 coding sequence is TGTGCCAGTAGTATTCGGGGAACTAGCGACCCTGGGGAGACCCAGTACTTC. Translating it yields CASSIRGTSDPGETQYF. The whole variable domain, filled in from reference TRBV19 and TRBJ2-5, reads DGGITQSPKYLFRKEGQNVTLSCEQNLNHDAMYWYRQDPGQGLRLIYYSQIVNDFQKGDIAEGYSVSREKKESFPLTVTSAQKNPTAFYLCASSIRGTSDPGETQYFGPGTRLLVL.

The V gene is TRBV2, the J gene TRBJ2-3, with D possibly matching TRBD2 (5 bases). CDR1 is SNHLY and CDR2 is FYNNEI in the germline V gene. Trimming shortened V by 5 bases and J by 3 bases, and 12 bases separated the two germline ends. The CDR3 runs 14 residues. CDR3 DNA: TGTGCCAGCAGTCCGTGGACGGGAACAGATACGCAGTATTTT. Protein product: CASSPWTGTDTQYF.

The table lists this clone with a count of one. V gene TRBV11-2 combines with J gene TRBJ2-7, with a possible D match to TRBD2 (5 bases). Trimming took off 4 bases at V and 9 bases at J, with 25 bases between the two ends. Germline values: CDR1 SGHAT, CDR2 FQNNGV. This CDR3 contains 16 residues. In DNA form, the CDR3 reads TGTGCCAGCAGCTCGATACTAGGACCGACCCTTGGGGTGCAGTACTTC. This codes for CASSSILGPTLGVQYF.

The gene calls are TRBV7-2 and TRBJ1-3; D gene uncertain. The CDR3 has 18 amino acids. The germline V and J ends were trimmed by 5 bases and 4 bases, with 24 bases remaining between them. CDR1 and CDR2 from the germline V gene are SGHTA and FQGNSA. CDR3 sequence (DNA): TGTGCCAGCAGCACGTCGACGGGAGCGGAGGGCCCAGGAAACACCATATATTTT. The encoded protein is CASSTSTGAEGPGNTIYF. Full variable domain (remainder filled in from reference TRBV7-2 and TRBJ1-3): GAGVSQSPSNKVTEKGKDVELRCDPISGHTALYWYRQSLGQGLEFLIYFQGNSAPDKSGLPSDRFSAERTGGSVSTLTIQRTQQEDSAVYLCASSTSTGAEGPGNTIYFGEGSWLTVV.

DNA of the CDR3: TGTGCCAGCAGCCAAGAAGGGCGGGGTCGGGGTAACTATGGCTACACCTTC. Its translation: CASSQEGRGRGNYGYTF. The chain couples TRBV4-2 to TRBJ1-2; D call uncertain. The CDR3 covers 17 residues. V was shortened by 0 bases and J by 1 base, with 15 bases between the two germline ends. Per the germline V gene, CDR1 is LGHNA and CDR2 is YNFKEQ.

J is TRBJ2-7 and V is TRBV11-3; TRBD2 matches 7 bases. Per germline, CDR1 SGHNT and CDR2 YENEEA. The ends lost 3 bases at V and 7 bases at J; junction bases unmatched: 9. The CDR3 contains 14 residues. The chain's CDR3 is CASSLGGSASEQYF. CDR3 DNA: TGTGCCAGCAGCTTGGGGGGGAGCGCCTCAGAGCAGTACTTC.

V gene TRBV28 combines with J gene TRBJ2-7; TRBD1 agrees at 10 bases. The CDR3 spans 16 residues. The J segment lost 5 bases and the V segment lost 7 bases, leaving 14 bases of the junction unmatched. Looked up from germline, CDR1 is MDHEN and CDR2 is SYDVKM. CDR3 amino acids: CASNTLSGQGMNEQYF. CDR3 in DNA: TGTGCCAGCAACACTCTCTCGGGACAGGGGATGAACGAGCAGTACTTC. Filled out from reference TRBV28 and TRBJ2-7, the complete variable domain reads DVKVTQSSRYLVKRTGEKVFLECVQDMDHENMFWYRQDPGLGLRLIYFSYDVKMKEKGDIPEGYSVSREKKERFSLILESASTNQTSMYLCASNTLSGQGMNEQYFGPGTRLTVT.

The CDR3 loop reads CASSESFSGGRGAEQFF. DNA of the CDR3: TGCGCCAGCAGTGAGTCCTTCAGCGGGGGGCGCGGCGCTGAGCAGTTCTTC. The V gene is TRBV10-1, the J gene TRBJ2-1, with TRBD2 matching over 9 bases. V shed 0 bases and J 9 bases; nucleotides not matched to a gene: 12. The CDR3 has 17 amino acids. CDR1 is WNHNN and CDR2 is SYGVQD in the germline V gene (reference sequence).